The 16 T cell receptor beta chains presented below share a single source sample, sequenced in a study of blood T cells in healthy people across ages. Primers used in a second PCR of roughly 6 to 11 cycles were a sample-barcoded 5' primer and a J-beta primer mix. TCRdb re-called the 5' RACE reads through MiXCR, storing one row per CDR3 protein. The sample lists about 570,000 distinct CDR3 sequences, approximately 27% occurring once. The sequencing input was blood. These receptors all come from a woman aged 65 to 85 in good health.

This clonotype has a single count. The rearrangement joins TRBV5-1 to TRBJ2-3; D possibly matches TRBD1 or TRBD2 (6 bases each). Germline values: CDR1 SGHRS, CDR2 YFSETQ. The V and J ends lost 2 bases and 2 bases respectively, with 12 bases between them. The CDR3 extends over 15 amino acids. The CDR3 region is CASSFTTGATDTQYF. The CDR3 DNA reads TGCGCCAGCAGCTTTACGACGGGGGCCACAGATACGCAGTATTTT.

This clonotype came up a few times. V usage is TRBV4-3 and J usage is TRBJ1-3; perhaps TRBD1 as D (6 bases). Germline CDR1 LGHNA, CDR2 YSLEER. The V and J ends lost 1 base and 6 bases respectively, with 16 bases between them. The CDR3 totals 16 residues. The CDR3 protein is CASSQGGSGQQNTIYF. Here the CDR3 DNA reads TGCGCCAGCAGCCAAGGGGGATCGGGACAACAAAACACCATATATTTT.

The chain combines TRBV29-1 with TRBJ1-1; 7 bases match TRBD1. Germline lookup yields CDR1 SQVTM and CDR2 ANQGSEA. CDR3 length equals 12 residues. Trimming cost V 4 bases and J 7 bases; bases outside gene matches: 6. The CDR3 DNA sequence: TGCAGCGTTGGAAGGAGGGACAGTGAAGCTTTCTTT. Encoded protein: CSVGRRDSEAFF. The whole variable domain, filled in from reference TRBV29-1 and TRBJ1-1, reads SAVISQKPSRDICQRGTSLTIQCQVDSQVTMMFWYRQQPGQSLTLIATANQGSEATYESGFVIDKFPISRPNLTFSTLTVSNMSPEDSSIYLCSVGRRDSEAFFGQGTRLTVV.

The chain links TRBV6-2 or TRBV6-3 to TRBJ1-1; TRBD1 matches 9 bases. Germline loops: CDR1 MNHEY, CDR2 SVGEGT. The CDR3 covers 17 residues. Germline trimming cut 2 bases from V and 3 bases from J; bases unmatched to any gene: 10. The CDR3 sequence: CASSYDGHRGLDTEAFF. The CDR3 DNA reads as TGTGCCAGCAGTTACGACGGGCACAGGGGGCTGGACACTGAAGCTTTCTTT.

The chain links TRBV10-3 to TRBJ2-2, with 11 bases aligning to TRBD2. CDR3 length: 16 amino acids. J gave up 4 bases and V 6 bases, and 7 bases lay outside the gene matches. Germline V gene data show CDR1 as ENHRY and CDR2 as SYGVKD. This CDR3 is CAISSGTSGSTGELFF. CDR3 DNA: TGTGCCATCAGCTCCGGGACTAGCGGCAGCACCGGGGAGCTGTTTTTT.

The sample holds a few counts of this clonotype. The chain employs TRBV6-2 or TRBV6-3 and TRBJ2-4; the D gene is possibly TRBD2 (6 bases). Trimming stripped 2 bases from V and 0 bases from J, with 20 bases between. The CDR3 length is 19 residues. The V gene's germline CDR1 is MNHEY and CDR2 SVGEGT. This chain's CDR3 is CASSYLGSGALLAKNIQYF. CDR3 sequence (DNA): TGTGCCAGCAGTTACCTGGGTAGCGGTGCGCTTTTAGCCAAAAACATTCAGTACTTC.

This chain connects TRBV6-5 to TRBJ2-5; D is unresolved. Germline CDR1 and CDR2: MNHEY and SVGAGI. Trimming left V 0 bases short and J 2 bases short, with 13 bases between. This CDR3 contains 16 residues. The CDR3 reads CASSYSFGPGQETQYF. CDR3 sequence (DNA): TGTGCCAGCAGTTACTCCTTTGGCCCCGGGCAAGAGACCCAGTACTTC.

This chain uses TRBV7-9 with TRBJ2-7; 9 bases are shared with TRBD1. Germline V CDR1 and CDR2: SEHNR, FQNEAQ (reference sequence). V trimming: 6 bases; J trimming: 5 bases; junction bases outside the gene matches: 5. CDR3 size: 13 residues. The CDR3 DNA is TGTGCCAGCAGATACACAGGGGGCGACGAGCAGTACTTC. Protein product: CASRYTGGDEQYF.

This chain connects TRBV4-2 to TRBJ1-2; perhaps TRBD1 as D (6 bases). Trimming stripped 3 bases from V and 2 bases from J, with 10 bases between. The germline V gene encodes CDR1 LGHNA and CDR2 YNFKEQ. The CDR3 covers 14 residues. In nucleotides, the CDR3 is TGTGCCAGCAGCCAGGACAGTGCCAACTATGGCTACACCTTC. It yields the protein CASSQDSANYGYTF.

This chain links TRBV10-3 with TRBJ2-1, with D perhaps assigned TRBD1 or TRBD2 (5 bases each). Germline V gene data show CDR1 as ENHRY and CDR2 as SYGVKD. This CDR3 has 11 amino acids. With 4 bases removed from V and 8 bases from J, the gap between germline ends came to 6 bases. The CDR3 bases are TGTGCCATCAGTGTGGGGGATGAGCAGTTCTTC. Its translation is CAISVGDEQFF.

This clonotype was seen only a few times. The V call is TRBV5-1, the J call TRBJ1-5; D perhaps matches TRBD1 (5 bases). The CDR3 loop spans 15 amino acids. V shed 0 bases and J shed 4 bases, with 11 bases lying between them. Germline V gene lookup returns CDR1 SGHRS and CDR2 YFSETQ. The CDR3 region is CASSLGGSLNQPQHF. The DNA for the CDR3 is TGCGCCAGCAGCTTGGGGGGCAGCTTAAATCAGCCCCAGCATTTT.

This clonotype was counted a few times. The V and J genes are TRBV5-5 and TRBJ2-4; D is uncertain. Germline V lookup: CDR1 SGHKS, CDR2 YYEKEE (reference sequence). This CDR3 has 13 amino acids. V lost 0 bases to trimming and J lost 5 bases, with 6 bases between them. CDR3 in amino acids: CASSLGQENIQYF. Here the CDR3 DNA reads TGTGCCAGCAGCTTGGGACAAGAAAACATTCAGTACTTC. Looking up the rest from reference TRBV5-5 and TRBJ2-4 gives the full variable domain: DAGVTQSPTHLIKTRGQQVTLRCSPISGHKSVSWYQQVLGQGPQFIFQYYEKEERGRGNFPDRFSARQFPNYSSELNVNALLLGDSALYLCASSLGQENIQYFGAGTRLSVL.

The chain employs TRBV30 and TRBJ1-4; 8 bases line up with TRBD1. The CDR3 covers 13 residues. After removal of 5 bases from V and 8 bases from J, the junction contained 7 bases not matched to a gene. CDR1 is GTSNPN and CDR2 is SVGIG in the germline V gene (reference sequence). The CDR3, as DNA: TGTGCCTGGGACAGGGGCTTACGGGAAAAACTGTTTTTT. Encoded protein: CAWDRGLREKLFF.

This clonotype appeared a few times. The chain recombines TRBV9 with TRBJ2-1; 9 bases map to TRBD2. The V gene's germline CDR1 is SGDLS and CDR2 YYNGEE. Unmatched junction bases numbered 13, after V lost 4 bases and J lost 5 bases. The CDR3 runs to 17 residues. CDR3 sequence: CASSPPRTSVTHNEQFF. CDR3 sequence (DNA): TGTGCCAGCAGCCCCCCCCGGACTAGCGTAACTCACAATGAGCAGTTCTTC.

This clonotype was counted only a few times. This sequence joins TRBV12-5 and TRBJ2-7; the D call may be TRBD1 or TRBD2 (6 bases each). This CDR3 spans 16 amino acids. Trimming cost V 0 bases and J 3 bases, with 15 bases left between them. Germline CDR1 and CDR2: LGHNT and FRNRAP. The CDR3 region has the DNA TGTGCTAGTGGTTTGGTCCCCGCCGGGGGCGGCTACGAGCAGTACTTC. Translated, it gives CASGLVPAGGGYEQYF.

This clonotype was seen more than once but under ten times. The gene calls are TRBV29-1 and TRBJ1-1; D unresolved. With 5 bases removed from V and 1 base from J, the gap between germline ends came to 2 bases. CDR3 length: 10 residues. The germline gives CDR1 SQVTM, CDR2 ANQGSEA. CDR3: CSVRNTEAFF. In nucleotides, the CDR3 is TGCAGCGTTCGGAACACTGAAGCTTTCTTT.